A single sample gave rise to the 12 T cell receptor beta chains below, sequenced in a study of blood T cell repertoires in COVID-19. Clones were sequenced by immunoSEQ multiplex PCR, and TCRdb holds only the in-frame ones, with some missing. The table has about 130,000 clones, roughly 80% seen once. Sequencing input: peripheral blood. The receptor set was obtained from a woman in her 70s with COVID-19, enrolled during active disease.

The chain recombines TRBV7-8 with TRBJ1-2; TRBD1 might be the D (5 bases). V was trimmed by 1 base and J by 1 base, leaving 10 bases between them. This CDR3 has 15 residues. Germline-derived CDR1 and CDR2 are SGHVS and FQNEAQ. CDR3 residues: CASSLGGAFNYGYTF. The DNA of the CDR3 is TGTGCCAGCAGCTTAGGTGGGGCCTTTAACTATGGCTACACCTTC.

J is TRBJ2-7 and V is TRBV5-5; a weak D match, TRBD1 (6 bases). CDR3 size: 14 residues. V was shortened by 2 bases and J by 6 bases, with 15 bases between the two germline ends. Germline values: CDR1 SGHKS, CDR2 YYEKEE (reference sequence). In DNA, the CDR3 is TGTGCCAGCAGCTTAGACTACACAGGGAGCGAGCAGTACTTC. Encoded protein: CASSLDYTGSEQYF.

The chain has TRBV9 and TRBJ1-5, with a possible D match to TRBD1 (5 bases). V dropped 0 bases and J dropped 5 bases, with 15 bases sitting between them. Looked up from germline, CDR1 is SGDLS and CDR2 is YYNGEE. The CDR3 has 16 residues. The chain's CDR3 is CASSVEVRTNYQPQHF. The CDR3 nucleotides read TGTGCCAGCAGCGTAGAGGTCAGGACAAATTATCAGCCCCAGCATTTT.

Notes on this clone: This sample also contains other DNA sequences that code for the same CDR3. The chain links TRBV3-1 (or the pseudogene TRBV3-2) to TRBJ2-2, with 12 bases identical to TRBD2. Germline V lookup: CDR1 LGHDT, CDR2 YNNKEL (reference sequence). The CDR3 is 16 residues long. The ends lost 3 bases at V and 1 base at J; junction bases unmatched: 0. The CDR3 bases are TGTGCCAGCAGCCAGGGACTAGCGGGGAACACCGGGGAGCTGTTTTTT. Residues: CASSQGLAGNTGELFF.

The J gene is TRBJ2-6, the V gene TRBV28; maybe TRBD2 (6 bases). This CDR3 has 15 residues. The germline V gene encodes CDR1 MDHEN and CDR2 SYDVKM. V lost 5 bases and J 2 bases, leaving 10 bases between the germline ends. The CDR3 region has the DNA TGTGCCAGCAGTCCCGGGGGAACTGGGGCCAACGTCCTGACTTTC. Translation gives CASSPGGTGANVLTF.

This CDR3 is CASSVGYGLDTEAFF. The DNA for the CDR3 is TGTGCCAGTAGTGTAGGGTATGGCTTGGACACTGAAGCTTTCTTT. V gene TRBV19 combines with J gene TRBJ1-1, with D unresolved. The CDR3 contains 15 residues. Trimming took off 5 bases at V and 3 bases at J, with 16 bases between the two ends. CDR1 and CDR2 (germline): LNHDA, SQIVND (reference sequence).

V gene TRBV6-5 combines with J gene TRBJ1-2; TRBD1 is a possible D gene (5 bases). V lost 6 bases and J 4 bases, leaving 18 bases between the germline ends. Germline CDR1 is MNHEY and CDR2 is SVGAGI. This CDR3 is built from 15 residues. CDR3 sequence (DNA): TGTGCCAGCAGCCGCAGGGTACCGGCAACCTATGGCTACACCTTC. It codes for CASSRRVPATYGYTF.

This clone was detected only a few times. This rearrangement joins TRBV13 to TRBJ1-2; no definite D call. The CDR3 has 13 residues. Germline V gene sequence: CDR1 PRHDT, CDR2 FYEKMQ (reference sequence). Trimming removed 1 base at V and 5 bases at J, with 8 bases between. CDR3 in DNA: TGTGCCAGCAGCTTAGCCGGGGAGTATGGCTACACCTTC. Protein sequence: CASSLAGEYGYTF.

The chain uses TRBV20-1 and TRBJ1-4, with D perhaps TRBD1 (6 bases). This CDR3 comprises 15 residues. Per germline, CDR1 DFQATT and CDR2 SNEGSKA (reference sequence). V gave up 3 bases and J gave up 0 bases, with 11 bases separating them. The CDR3 region has the DNA TGCAGTGCTAGTCCACAGGGAGCAACTAATGAAAAACTGTTTTTT. Its protein product is CSASPQGATNEKLFF.

Worth noting for this clone: At one end, the junction sequence differs from germline, possibly due to a read error. This chain joins TRBV11-2 and TRBJ2-3; 7 bases line up with TRBD2. The CDR3 sequence is 16 residues long. Per germline, CDR1 SGHAT and CDR2 FQNNGV. The CDR3 is CASSLERGRGTDTQYF. The DNA for the CDR3 is TGTGCCAGCAGCCTAGAGCGGGGACGAGGCACAGATACGCAGTATTTT.

The rearrangement joins TRBV4-3 to TRBJ2-1, with TRBD2 matching 8 bases. Trimming removed 0 bases from V and 0 bases from J; junction bases left unmatched: 16. The germline CDR1 and CDR2 sequences are LGHNA and YSLEER. The CDR3 spans 21 residues. CDR3 residues: CASSQDGFVSGVFSSYNEQFF. The CDR3 nucleotides are TGCGCCAGCAGCCAAGATGGGTTTGTTAGCGGGGTTTTCAGCTCCTACAATGAGCAGTTCTTC.

The rearrangement links TRBV5-8 to TRBJ1-4, with 10 bases aligning to TRBD1. With V trimmed by 2 bases and J by 3 bases, 4 bases remained unmatched. This CDR3 contains 16 residues. The germline V gene encodes CDR1 SGHTS and CDR2 YDEGEE. CDR3 sequence (DNA): TGTGCCAGCAGCTTCGGGACAGGGGTGGCTAATGAAAAACTGTTTTTT. This gives the protein CASSFGTGVANEKLFF.